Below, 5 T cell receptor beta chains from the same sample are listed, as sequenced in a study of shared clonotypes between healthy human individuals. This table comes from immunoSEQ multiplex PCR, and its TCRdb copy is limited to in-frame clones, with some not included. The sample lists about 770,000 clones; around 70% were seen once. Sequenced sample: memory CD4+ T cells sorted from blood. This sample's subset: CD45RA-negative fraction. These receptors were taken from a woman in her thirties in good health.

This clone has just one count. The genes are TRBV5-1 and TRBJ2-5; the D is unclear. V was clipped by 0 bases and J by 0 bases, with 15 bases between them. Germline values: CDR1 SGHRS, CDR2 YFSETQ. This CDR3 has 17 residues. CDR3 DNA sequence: TGCGCCAGCAGCTTGGGGTTACTACAACCGTACCAAGAGACCCAGTACTTC. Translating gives CASSLGLLQPYQETQYF.

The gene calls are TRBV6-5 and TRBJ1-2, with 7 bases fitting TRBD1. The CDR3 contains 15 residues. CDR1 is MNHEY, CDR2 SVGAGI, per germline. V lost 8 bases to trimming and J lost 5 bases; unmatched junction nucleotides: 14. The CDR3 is CASGLGEQGWYGYTF. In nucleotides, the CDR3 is TGTGCCAGCGGGCTTGGCGAACAGGGGTGGTATGGCTACACCTTC.

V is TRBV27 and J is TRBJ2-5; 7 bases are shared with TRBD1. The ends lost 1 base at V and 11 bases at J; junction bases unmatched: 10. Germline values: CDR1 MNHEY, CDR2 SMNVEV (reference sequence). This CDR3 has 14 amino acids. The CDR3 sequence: CASSLYPGQPEQYF. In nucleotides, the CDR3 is TGTGCCAGCAGTTTATACCCGGGACAGCCAGAGCAGTACTTC.

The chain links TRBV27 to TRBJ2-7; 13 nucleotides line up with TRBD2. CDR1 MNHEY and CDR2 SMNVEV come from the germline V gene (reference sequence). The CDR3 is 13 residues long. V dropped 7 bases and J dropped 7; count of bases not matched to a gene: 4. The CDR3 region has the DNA TGTGCCAGCAAACTAGCGGGAGGGTGGGAGCAGTACTTC. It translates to CASKLAGGWEQYF.

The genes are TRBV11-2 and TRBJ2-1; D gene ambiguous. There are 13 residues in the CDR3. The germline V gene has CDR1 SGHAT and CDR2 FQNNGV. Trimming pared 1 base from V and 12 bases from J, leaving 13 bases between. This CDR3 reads CASSLALDLGQFF. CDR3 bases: TGTGCCAGCAGCTTAGCCCTGGACCTCGGGCAGTTCTTC.